This T cell receptor (beta chain) was sequenced during a study of a mutant IDH1 vaccine in newly diagnosed glioma. Study-level information: Across weeks 1, 3, 5, 7, 11, 15, 19 and 23, patients received a vaccination each time, eight in all. Vaccine administration was initiated 4-6 weeks following radiotherapy alone, or with temozolomide cycles.

Concerning this clone: The antigen is undetermined.

Time point described: week 23, last vaccination. The investigators gave 300 ug of mutant IDH1 20-mer peptide in each vaccine dose, together with topical imiquimod. The repertoire was sequenced with immunoSEQ multiplex PCR; TCRdb's copy has only in-frame clones and lacks some. The sample lists about 53,000 clones, about 81% occurring once. The germline V gene has CDR1 SQVTM and CDR2 ANQGSEA. V was pared by 5 bases and J by 0 bases, with 10 bases between. The CDR3 loop spans 14 amino acids. The specimen comprised PBMCs, sampled from a glioma patient whose treatment included an IDH1 peptide vaccine. The receptor was isolated from a woman between 35 and 50 years old with glioma. Some clones in this sample may be carry-over from other donors' samples. This chain uses TRBV29-1 with TRBJ1-4, with TRBD1 as a possible D gene (6 bases). CDR3 region: CSVRRGSTNEKLFF. The CDR3 DNA is TGCAGCGTTCGTAGGGGGTCAACTAATGAAAAACTGTTTTTT.